This T cell receptor beta chain was captured in a study of cytomegalovirus exposure and HLA in healthy donors. General study points: A later analysis, which compared TCR beta chains of equal frequency, found the HLA-associated ones more clonally expanded. Specificity of three CMV-associated chains for CMV antigens was verified in vitro. Sequences of the TCR beta chain were said to predict the HLA-A and HLA-B alleles of most subjects accurately.

With 60 Vbeta and 13 Jbeta primers, the PCR was carried out. TCRdb's table, derived via immunoSEQ multiplex PCR, lists solely in-frame clones and lacks some. The table has some 130,000 clones, about 80% seen once; the top ten hold 2.2%. V lost 7 bases to trimming and J lost 7 bases; unmatched junction nucleotides: 14. The length of the CDR3 is 15 residues. Germline V gene data show CDR1 as MDHEN and CDR2 as SYDVKM. Comments on this clone: No antigen is known for it.

The source is a man in his thirties or forties in good health and CMV-seronegative. This chain uses TRBV28 with TRBJ2-7; 9 bases line up with TRBD2. The source material was PBMCs. CDR3 nucleotides: TGTGCCAGCACCTATGGGGGCGGGAGGGCCAGGGAGCAGTACTTC. Its translation is CASTYGGGRAREQYF.